This TCR beta chain comes out of a study of blood T cell repertoires in COVID-19. Study-level information: The samples span acute and convalescent COVID-19 from the United States, Italy and Spain. PBMCs, B-cell-depleted T cells, or T cells provided the cDNA or gDNA that made up the material.

CDR3 size: 17 residues. V was trimmed by 5 bases and J by 5 bases, leaving 24 bases between them. Per the germline V gene, CDR1 is MGHDK and CDR2 is SYGVNS. Seattle-derived patients entered the study during active infection and were followed longitudinally. In the authors' methods: Amplification with reference gene primers provided the estimates of nucleated cell counts. The assay was immunoSEQ multiplex PCR, and TCRdb's table has in-frame clones only and misses some. The V and J calls and clone size are taken from that table; D and trimming were inferred from the DNA. The table shows over 200,000 clones, with approximately 83% occurring only once.

The sequencing sample was made of peripheral blood. This receptor was taken from a woman in her 30s with COVID-19, enrolled during active disease. This chain links TRBV25-1 with TRBJ1-1; no firm D call. CDR3 in DNA: TGTGCCAGCAGTAAAGGCGGGGTCCCCGCGGGAGGGACTGAAGCTTTCTTT. It specifies CASSKGGVPAGGTEAFF.